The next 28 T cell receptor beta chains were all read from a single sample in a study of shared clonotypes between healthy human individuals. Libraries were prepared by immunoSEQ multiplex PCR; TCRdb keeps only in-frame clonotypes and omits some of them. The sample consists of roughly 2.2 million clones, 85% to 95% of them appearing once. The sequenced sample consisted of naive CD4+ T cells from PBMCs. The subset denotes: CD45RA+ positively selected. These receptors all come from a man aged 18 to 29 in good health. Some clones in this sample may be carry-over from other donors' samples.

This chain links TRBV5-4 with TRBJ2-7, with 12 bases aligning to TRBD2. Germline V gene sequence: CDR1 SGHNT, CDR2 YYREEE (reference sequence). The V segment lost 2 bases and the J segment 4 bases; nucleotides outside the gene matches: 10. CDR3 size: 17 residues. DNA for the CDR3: TGTGCCAGCAGCTTCACACGGACTAGCGGGGATGAATACGAGCAGTACTTC. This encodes CASSFTRTSGDEYEQYF.

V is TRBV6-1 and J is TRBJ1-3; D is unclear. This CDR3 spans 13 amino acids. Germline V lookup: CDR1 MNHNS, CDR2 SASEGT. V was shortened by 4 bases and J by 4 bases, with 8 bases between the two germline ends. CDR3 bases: TGTGCCAGCAGTGGGATAGGCGGAAACACCATATATTTT. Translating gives CASSGIGGNTIYF.

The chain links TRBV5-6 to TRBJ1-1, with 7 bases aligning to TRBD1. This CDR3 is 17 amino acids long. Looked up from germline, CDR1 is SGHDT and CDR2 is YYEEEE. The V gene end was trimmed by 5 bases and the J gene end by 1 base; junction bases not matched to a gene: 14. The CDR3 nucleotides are TGTGCCAGCAGGGAGGAACAGGGGATCCGGACGAACACTGAAGCTTTCTTT. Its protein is CASREEQGIRTNTEAFF.

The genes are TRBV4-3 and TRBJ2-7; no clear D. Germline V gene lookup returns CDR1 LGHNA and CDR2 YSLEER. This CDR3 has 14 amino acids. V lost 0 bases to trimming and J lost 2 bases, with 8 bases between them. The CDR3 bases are TGCGCCAGCAGCCAAGAGCAGGCGACCTACGAGCAGTACTTC. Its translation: CASSQEQATYEQYF.

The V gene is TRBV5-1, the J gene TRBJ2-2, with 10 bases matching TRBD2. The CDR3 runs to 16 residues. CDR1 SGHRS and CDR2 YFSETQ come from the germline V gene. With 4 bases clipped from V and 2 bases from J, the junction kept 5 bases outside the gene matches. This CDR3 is CASSTASGGNTGELFF. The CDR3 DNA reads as TGCGCCAGCAGCACGGCTAGCGGGGGAAACACCGGGGAGCTGTTTTTT. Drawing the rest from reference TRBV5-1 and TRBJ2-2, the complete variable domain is KAGVTQTPRYLIKTRGQQVTLSCSPISGHRSVSWYQQTPGQGLQFLFEYFSETQRNKGNFPGRFSGRQFSNSRSEMNVSTLELGDSALYLCASSTASGGNTGELFFGEGSRLTVL.

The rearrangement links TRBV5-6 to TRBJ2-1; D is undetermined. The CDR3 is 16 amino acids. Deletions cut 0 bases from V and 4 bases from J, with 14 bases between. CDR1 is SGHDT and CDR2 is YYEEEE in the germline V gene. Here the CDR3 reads CASSLARSGSYNEQFF. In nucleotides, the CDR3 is TGTGCCAGCAGCTTGGCTCGCAGTGGCAGTTACAATGAGCAGTTCTTC.

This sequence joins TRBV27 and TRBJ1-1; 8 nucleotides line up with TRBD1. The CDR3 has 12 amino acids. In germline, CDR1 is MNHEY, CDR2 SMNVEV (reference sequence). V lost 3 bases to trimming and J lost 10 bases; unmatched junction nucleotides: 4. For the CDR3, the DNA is TGTGCCAGCAGTTTGGGACAGGAGGGAGCTTTCTTT. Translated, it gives CASSLGQEGAFF.

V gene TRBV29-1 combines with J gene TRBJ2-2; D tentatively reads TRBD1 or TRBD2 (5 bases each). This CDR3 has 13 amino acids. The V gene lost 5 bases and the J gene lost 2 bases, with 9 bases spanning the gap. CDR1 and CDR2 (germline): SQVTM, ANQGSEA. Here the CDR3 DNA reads TGCAGCGTTACCGGGGCTAACACCGGGGAGCTGTTTTTT. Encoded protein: CSVTGANTGELFF.

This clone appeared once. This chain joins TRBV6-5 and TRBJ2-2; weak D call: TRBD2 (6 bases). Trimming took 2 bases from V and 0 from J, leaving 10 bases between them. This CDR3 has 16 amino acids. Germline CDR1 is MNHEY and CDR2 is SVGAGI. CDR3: CASSYGRFANTGELFF. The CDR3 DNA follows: TGTGCCAGCAGTTACGGGAGGTTTGCGAACACCGGGGAGCTGTTTTTT.

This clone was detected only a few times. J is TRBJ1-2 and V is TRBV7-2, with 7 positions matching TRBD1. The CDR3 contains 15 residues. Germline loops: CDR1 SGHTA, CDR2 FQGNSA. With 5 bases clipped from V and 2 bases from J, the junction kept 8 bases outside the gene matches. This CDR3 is CASSASLGQNYGYTF. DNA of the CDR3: TGTGCCAGCAGCGCGTCCTTGGGACAGAACTATGGCTACACCTTC.

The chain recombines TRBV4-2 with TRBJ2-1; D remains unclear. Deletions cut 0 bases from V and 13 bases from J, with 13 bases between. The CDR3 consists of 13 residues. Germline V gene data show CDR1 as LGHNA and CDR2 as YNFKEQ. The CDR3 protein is CASSQEAETTQFF. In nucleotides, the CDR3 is TGTGCCAGCAGCCAAGAGGCGGAGACAACACAGTTCTTC.

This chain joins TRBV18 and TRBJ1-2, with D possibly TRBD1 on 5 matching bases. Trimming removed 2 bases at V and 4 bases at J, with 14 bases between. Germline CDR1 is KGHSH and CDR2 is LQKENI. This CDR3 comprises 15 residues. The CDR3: CASSPEAGSTYGYTF. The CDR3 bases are TGTGCCAGCTCACCAGAAGCAGGGTCTACCTATGGCTACACCTTC.

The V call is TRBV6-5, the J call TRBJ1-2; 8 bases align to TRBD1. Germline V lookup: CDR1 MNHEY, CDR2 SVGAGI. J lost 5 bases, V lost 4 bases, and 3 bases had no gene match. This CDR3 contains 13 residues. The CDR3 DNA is TGTGCCAGCAGTTCAGGGGGCGCGTATGGCTACACCTTC. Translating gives CASSSGGAYGYTF.

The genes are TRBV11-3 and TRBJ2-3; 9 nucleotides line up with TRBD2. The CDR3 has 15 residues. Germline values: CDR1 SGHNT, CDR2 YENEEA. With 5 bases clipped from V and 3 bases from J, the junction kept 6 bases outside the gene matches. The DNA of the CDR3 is TGTGCCAGCAGCCCAGGACTAGCGCCTACAGATACGCAGTATTTT. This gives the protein CASSPGLAPTDTQYF.

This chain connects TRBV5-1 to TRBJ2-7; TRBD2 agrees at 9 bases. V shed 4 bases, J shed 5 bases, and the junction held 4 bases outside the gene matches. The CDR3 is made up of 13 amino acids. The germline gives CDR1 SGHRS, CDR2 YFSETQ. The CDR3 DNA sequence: TGCGCCAGCAGCCCTAGCGGGATCCACGAGCAGTACTTC. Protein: CASSPSGIHEQYF.

The CDR3 reads CASSPLWAGNQPQHF. DNA for the CDR3: TGTGCCAGCAGCCCCCTCTGGGCCGGCAATCAGCCCCAGCATTTT. The chain employs TRBV7-8 and TRBJ1-5; no clear D gene. Germline-derived CDR1 and CDR2 are SGHVS and FQNEAQ. The CDR3 is 15 amino acids. V lost 5 bases and J 2 bases, leaving 13 bases between the germline ends.

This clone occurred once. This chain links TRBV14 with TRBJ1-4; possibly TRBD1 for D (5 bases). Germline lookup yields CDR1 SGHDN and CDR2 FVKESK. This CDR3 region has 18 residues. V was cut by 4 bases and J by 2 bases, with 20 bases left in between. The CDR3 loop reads CASSPYPGPGATNEKLFF. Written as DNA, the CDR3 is TGTGCCAGCAGCCCCTATCCCGGCCCTGGGGCGACTAATGAAAAACTGTTTTTT.

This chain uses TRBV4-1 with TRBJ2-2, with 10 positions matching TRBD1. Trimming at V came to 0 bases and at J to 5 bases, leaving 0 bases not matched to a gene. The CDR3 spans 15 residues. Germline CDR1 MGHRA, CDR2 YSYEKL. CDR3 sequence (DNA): TGCGCCAGCAGCCAAGAGGGACAGGGGACCGGGGAGCTGTTTTTT. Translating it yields CASSQEGQGTGELFF.

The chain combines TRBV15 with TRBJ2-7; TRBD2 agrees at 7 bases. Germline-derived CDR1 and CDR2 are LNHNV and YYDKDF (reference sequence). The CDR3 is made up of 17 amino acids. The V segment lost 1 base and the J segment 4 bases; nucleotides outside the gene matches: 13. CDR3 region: CATSRASGGLLVYEQYF. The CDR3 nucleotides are TGTGCCACCAGCAGAGCTAGCGGCGGACTACTAGTTTACGAGCAGTACTTC.

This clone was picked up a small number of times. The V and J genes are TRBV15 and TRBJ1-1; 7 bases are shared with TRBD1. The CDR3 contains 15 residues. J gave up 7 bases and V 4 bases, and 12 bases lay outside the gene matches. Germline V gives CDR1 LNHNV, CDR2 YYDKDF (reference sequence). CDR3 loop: CATSNQVRGDGEAFF. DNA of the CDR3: TGTGCCACCAGCAACCAAGTCAGGGGGGACGGTGAAGCTTTCTTT.

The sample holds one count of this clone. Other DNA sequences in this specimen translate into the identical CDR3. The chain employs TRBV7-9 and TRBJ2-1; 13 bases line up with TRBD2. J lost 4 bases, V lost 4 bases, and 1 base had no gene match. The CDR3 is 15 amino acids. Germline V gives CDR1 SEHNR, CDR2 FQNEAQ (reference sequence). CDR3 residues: CASSSGLAGYNEQFF. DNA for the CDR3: TGTGCCAGCAGCTCGGGACTAGCGGGATACAATGAGCAGTTCTTC.

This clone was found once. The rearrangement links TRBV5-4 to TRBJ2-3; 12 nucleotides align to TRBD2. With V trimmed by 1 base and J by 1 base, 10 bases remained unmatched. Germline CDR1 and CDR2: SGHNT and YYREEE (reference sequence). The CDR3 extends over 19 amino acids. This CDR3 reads CASSLMSSGRAVGTDTQYF. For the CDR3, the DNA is TGTGCCAGCAGCTTGATGTCTAGCGGGAGGGCCGTGGGCACAGATACGCAGTATTTT.

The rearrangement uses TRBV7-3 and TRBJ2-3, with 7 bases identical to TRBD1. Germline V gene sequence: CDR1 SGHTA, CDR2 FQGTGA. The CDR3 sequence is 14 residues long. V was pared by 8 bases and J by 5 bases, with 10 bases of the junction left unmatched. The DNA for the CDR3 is TGTGCCAGCCGCAAGACAGGGCCGGAAGATACGCAGTATTTT. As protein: CASRKTGPEDTQYF.

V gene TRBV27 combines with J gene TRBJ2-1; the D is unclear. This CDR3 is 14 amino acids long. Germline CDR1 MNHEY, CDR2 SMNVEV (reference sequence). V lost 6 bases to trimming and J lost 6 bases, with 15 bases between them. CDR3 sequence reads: CASSRPGLPNEQFF. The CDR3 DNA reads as TGTGCCAGCAGCCGTCCCGGTTTACCCAATGAGCAGTTCTTC.

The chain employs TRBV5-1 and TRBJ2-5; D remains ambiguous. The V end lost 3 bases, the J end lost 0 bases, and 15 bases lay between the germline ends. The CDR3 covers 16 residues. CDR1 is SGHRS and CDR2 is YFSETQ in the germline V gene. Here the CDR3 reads CASSSRPVTYQETQYF. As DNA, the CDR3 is TGCGCCAGCAGCTCGAGACCCGTGACGTACCAAGAGACCCAGTACTTC. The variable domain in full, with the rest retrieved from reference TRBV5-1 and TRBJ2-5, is KAGVTQTPRYLIKTRGQQVTLSCSPISGHRSVSWYQQTPGQGLQFLFEYFSETQRNKGNFPGRFSGRQFSNSRSEMNVSTLELGDSALYLCASSSRPVTYQETQYFGPGTRLLVL.

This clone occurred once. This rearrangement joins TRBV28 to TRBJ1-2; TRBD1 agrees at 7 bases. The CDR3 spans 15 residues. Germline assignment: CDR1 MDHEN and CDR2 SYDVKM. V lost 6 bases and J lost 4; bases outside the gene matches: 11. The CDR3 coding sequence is TGTGCCAGCAGCCCCGACAGGGACCGCCGCTATGGCTACACCTTC. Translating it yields CASSPDRDRRYGYTF.

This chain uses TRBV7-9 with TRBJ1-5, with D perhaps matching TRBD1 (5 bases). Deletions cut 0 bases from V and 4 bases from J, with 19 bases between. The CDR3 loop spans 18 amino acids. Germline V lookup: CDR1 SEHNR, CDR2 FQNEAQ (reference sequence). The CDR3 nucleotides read TGTGCCAGCAGCTTAGCCACCGATTGGGGGGTAGAGAATCAGCCCCAGCATTTT. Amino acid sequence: CASSLATDWGVENQPQHF.

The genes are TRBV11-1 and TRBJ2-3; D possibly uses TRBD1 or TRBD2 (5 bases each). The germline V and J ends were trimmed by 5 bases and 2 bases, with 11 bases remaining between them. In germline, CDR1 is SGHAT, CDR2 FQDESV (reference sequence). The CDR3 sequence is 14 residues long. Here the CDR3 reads CASSPGTYTDTQYF. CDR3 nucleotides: TGTGCCAGCAGCCCCGGGACCTACACAGATACGCAGTATTTT.